Presented here are 11 T cell receptor beta chains from one specimen sequenced in a study of cytomegalovirus exposure and HLA in healthy donors. Produced via immunoSEQ multiplex PCR; TCRdb's table is partial and in-frame only. This sample has 150,000 to 200,000 clones, with about 85% found just once. Input material: PBMCs. The receptor set was obtained from a man aged 18 to 30 in good health and CMV-seropositive.

In DNA, the CDR3 is TGTGCCAGCAGTGGCAGGGGTCACGGCAATGAGCAGTTCTTC. Amino acid sequence: CASSGRGHGNEQFF. V gene TRBV6-1 combines with J gene TRBJ2-1, with D possibly matching TRBD1 (6 bases). This CDR3 is built from 14 residues. The V end lost 4 bases, the J end lost 6 bases, and 13 bases lay between the germline ends. Germline assignment: CDR1 MNHNS and CDR2 SASEGT.

The chain employs TRBV25-1 and TRBJ1-1, with D perhaps matching TRBD1 (5 bases). V gave up 4 bases and J gave up 4 bases, with 13 bases separating them. The CDR3 is 14 residues long. Germline V gene data show CDR1 as MGHDK and CDR2 as SYGVNS. The CDR3 region has the DNA TGTGCCAGCAGTGTAGGCCAGGGATCCACTGAAGCTTTCTTT. Translating it yields CASSVGQGSTEAFF.

The chain uses TRBV7-9 and TRBJ1-2; unclear D gene. Germline loops: CDR1 SEHNR, CDR2 FQNEAQ (reference sequence). CDR3 length equals 14 residues. The V end lost 3 bases, the J end lost 4 bases, and 12 bases lay between the germline ends. The CDR3: CASSFFSEPYGYTF. The DNA for the CDR3 is TGTGCCAGCAGCTTTTTCTCCGAGCCCTATGGCTACACCTTC.

This clone has a single count. The V gene is TRBV2, the J gene TRBJ2-5; 10 nucleotides align to TRBD2. V lost 6 bases to trimming and J lost 4 bases; unmatched junction nucleotides: 11. CDR1 is SNHLY and CDR2 is FYNNEI in the germline V gene. The CDR3 is 16 residues long. This CDR3 is CASSGLAGAVGETQYF. The CDR3 coding sequence is TGTGCCAGCAGCGGTCTAGCGGGGGCCGTGGGAGAGACCCAGTACTTC.

V usage is TRBV28 and J usage is TRBJ1-1, with D maybe TRBD1 (6 bases). V was pared by 4 bases and J by 6 bases, with 12 bases between. This CDR3 spans 13 amino acids. Germline CDR1 reads MDHEN; CDR2 reads SYDVKM. DNA of the CDR3: TGTGCCAGCAGTTCCAGGGGTGATGCTGAAGCTTTCTTT. It codes for CASSSRGDAEAFF.

The V and J genes are TRBV21-1 and TRBJ1-4. TRBV21-1 represents a pseudogene. CDR3 length: 17 amino acids. CDR3 region: CASSKVKGGGEREKLFF. The CDR3 region has the DNA TGTGCCAGCAGCAAAGTGAAGGGGGGAGGGGAGCGAGAAAAACTGTTTTTT.

This clone was counted only a few times. The chain is built from TRBV30 and TRBJ1-2, with no clear D. Germline V CDR1 and CDR2: GTSNPN, SVGIG (reference sequence). CDR3 length equals 12 residues. The V gene lost 0 bases and the J gene lost 8 bases, with 10 bases spanning the gap. The DNA of the CDR3 is TGTGCCTGGAGTGTACCGGGGAGCGGCTACACCTTC. This translates into CAWSVPGSGYTF.

The rearrangement joins TRBV28 to TRBJ2-2, with 7 bases identical to TRBD1. The CDR3 covers 13 residues. The V segment lost 10 bases and the J segment 3 bases; nucleotides outside the gene matches: 5. CDR1 and CDR2 (germline): MDHEN, SYDVKM. The CDR3 region has the DNA TGTGCCATCCGTGGGACAGACACCGGGGAGCTGTTTTTT. Its translation: CAIRGTDTGELFF.

The chain joins TRBV19 to TRBJ2-1, with TRBD2 matching over 7 bases. The CDR3 has 16 amino acids. From germline, CDR1 is LNHDA and CDR2 SQIVND (reference sequence). After removal of 1 base from V and 4 bases from J, the junction contained 7 bases not matched to a gene. CDR3 in amino acids: CASSIVRAGPYNEQFF. The CDR3 DNA follows: TGTGCCAGTAGTATAGTGCGAGCGGGGCCGTACAATGAGCAGTTCTTC. The full variable domain, its missing parts supplied by reference TRBV19 and TRBJ2-1, is DGGITQSPKYLFRKEGQNVTLSCEQNLNHDAMYWYRQDPGQGLRLIYYSQIVNDFQKGDIAEGYSVSREKKESFPLTVTSAQKNPTAFYLCASSIVRAGPYNEQFFGPGTRLTVL.

This rearrangement joins TRBV28 to TRBJ2-2; perhaps TRBD1 as D (6 bases). CDR3 length equals 15 residues. Germline V gives CDR1 MDHEN, CDR2 SYDVKM. Trimming cost V 6 bases and J 1 base, with 12 bases left between them. The CDR3 loop reads CASSTGQMNTGELFF. DNA for the CDR3: TGTGCCAGCAGCACCGGACAGATGAACACCGGGGAGCTGTTTTTT.

This sequence joins TRBV28 and TRBJ2-1; 8 nucleotides line up with TRBD2. J gave up 2 bases and V 4 bases, and 16 bases lay outside the gene matches. The germline V gene encodes CDR1 MDHEN and CDR2 SYDVKM. The CDR3 extends over 19 amino acids. The CDR3 region is CASSSASGFRAETYNEQFF. The DNA for the CDR3 is TGTGCCAGCAGTTCGGCTAGCGGGTTCCGGGCCGAGACCTACAATGAGCAGTTCTTC.